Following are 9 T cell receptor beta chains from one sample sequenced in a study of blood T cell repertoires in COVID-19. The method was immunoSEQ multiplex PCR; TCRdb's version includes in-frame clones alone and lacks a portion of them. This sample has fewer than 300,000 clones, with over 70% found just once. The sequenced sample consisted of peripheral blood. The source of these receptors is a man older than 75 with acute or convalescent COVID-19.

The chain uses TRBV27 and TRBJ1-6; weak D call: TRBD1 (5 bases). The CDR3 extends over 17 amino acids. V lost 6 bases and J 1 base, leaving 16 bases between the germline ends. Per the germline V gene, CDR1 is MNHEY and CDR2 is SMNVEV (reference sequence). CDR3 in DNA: TGTGCCAGCAGCCGCGAAGGGGTCGGGTCCTATAATTCACCCCTCCACTTT. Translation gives CASSREGVGSYNSPLHF.

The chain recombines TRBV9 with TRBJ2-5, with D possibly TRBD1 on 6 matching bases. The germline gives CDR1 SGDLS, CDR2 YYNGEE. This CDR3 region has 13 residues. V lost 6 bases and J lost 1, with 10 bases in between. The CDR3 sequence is CASNRVGQETQYF. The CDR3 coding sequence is TGTGCCAGCAACAGGGTTGGCCAAGAGACCCAGTACTTC.

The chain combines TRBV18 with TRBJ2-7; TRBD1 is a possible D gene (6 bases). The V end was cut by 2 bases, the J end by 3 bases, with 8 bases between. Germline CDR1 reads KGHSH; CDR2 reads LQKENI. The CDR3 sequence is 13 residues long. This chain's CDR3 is CASSPTDSYEQYF. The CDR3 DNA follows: TGTGCCAGCTCACCAACGGACAGCTACGAGCAGTACTTC.

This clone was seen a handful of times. The CDR3 region has the DNA TGTGCCAGCAGTCGGGGGGCCGCCTACAATGAGCAGTTCTTC. It specifies CASSRGAAYNEQFF. The chain recombines TRBV27 with TRBJ2-1, with D possibly TRBD2 on 7 matching bases. The CDR3 has 14 residues. Trimming took 5 bases from V and 2 from J, leaving 10 bases between them. The germline gives CDR1 MNHEY, CDR2 SMNVEV (reference sequence).

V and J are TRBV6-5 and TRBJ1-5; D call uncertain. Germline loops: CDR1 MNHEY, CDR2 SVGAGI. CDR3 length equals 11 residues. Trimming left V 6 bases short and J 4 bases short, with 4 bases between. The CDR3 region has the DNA TGTGCCAGCAGCCGTAATCAGCCCCAGCATTTT. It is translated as CASSRNQPQHF.

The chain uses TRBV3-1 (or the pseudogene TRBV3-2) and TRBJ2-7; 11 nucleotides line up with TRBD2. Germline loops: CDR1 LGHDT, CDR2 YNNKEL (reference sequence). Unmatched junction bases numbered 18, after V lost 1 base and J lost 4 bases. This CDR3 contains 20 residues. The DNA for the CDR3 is TGTGCCAGCAGCCAAGCGTTTGGTGGCGGTAGCGGGAGGGCCGGGTACGAGCAGTACTTC. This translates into CASSQAFGGGSGRAGYEQYF.

This CDR3 reads CASSLDGGGDTQYF. The CDR3 DNA reads as TGTGCCAGCAGCTTAGACGGGGGGGGAGATACGCAGTATTTT. This chain uses TRBV7-2 with TRBJ2-3; the match to TRBD2 covers 8 bases. Looked up from germline, CDR1 is SGHTA and CDR2 is FQGNSA. Trimming took 1 base from V and 5 from J; bases not matched to a gene: 2. CDR3 length: 14 amino acids. Supplemented by reference TRBV7-2 and TRBJ2-3, the full variable domain reads GAGVSQSPSNKVTEKGKDVELRCDPISGHTALYWYRQSLGQGLEFLIYFQGNSAPDKSGLPSDRFSAERTGGSVSTLTIQRTQQEDSAVYLCASSLDGGGDTQYFGPGTRLTVL.

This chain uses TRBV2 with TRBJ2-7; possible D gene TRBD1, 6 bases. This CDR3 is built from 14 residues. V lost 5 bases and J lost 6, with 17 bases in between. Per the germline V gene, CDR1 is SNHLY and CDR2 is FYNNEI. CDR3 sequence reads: CASSLQGRDGEQYF. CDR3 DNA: TGTGCCAGCAGTCTACAGGGACGGGACGGCGAGCAGTACTTC.

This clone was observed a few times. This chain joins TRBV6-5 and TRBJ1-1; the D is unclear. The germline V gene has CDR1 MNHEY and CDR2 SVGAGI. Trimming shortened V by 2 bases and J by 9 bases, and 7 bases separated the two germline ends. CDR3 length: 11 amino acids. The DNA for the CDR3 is TGTGCCAGCAGTTACGGAGGGAAAGCTTTCTTT. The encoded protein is CASSYGGKAFF.